The 21 T cell receptor delta chains in this list originate from one sample, sequenced in a study of gamma-delta T cells after stem cell transplantation. TCRdb redid clone calling on the RT-PCR reads using CATT. The sample lists about 710 delta-chain clones, roughly 6% occurring once. Sequenced sample: gamma-delta T cells. The receptors were sampled from a human donor. It is not recorded whose cells these are; they may come from a transplant donor.

About this clone: One junction end disagrees with the germline gene, perhaps due to a read error. V usage is TRDV2 and J usage is TRDJ3; 10 bases are shared with TRDD3. This CDR3 comprises 19 residues. CDR1 is GEAIGNYY and CDR2 is EKD in the germline V gene. The CDR3 DNA reads TGTGCCTGTGACACCCTCCTGGGGGATATCTCCTCGGACACCCGACAGATGTTTTTC. Its protein product is CACDTLLGDISSDTRQMFF.

Remarks on this clone: Its ends do not fully match the called genes, so a read error is possible. The chain joins TRDV1 to TRDJ1, with D possibly TRDD3 on 6 matching bases. TCRdb records no J gene; here it was assigned by comparing the DNA to germline. The CDR3 has 22 residues. CDR1 and CDR2 (germline): TSWWSYY, QGS. The CDR3 sequence is CAIGEKCSTRRKRRGESDKLIF. CDR3 coding DNA: TGTGCTATTGGGGAAAAGTGCAGTACTAGACGGAAAAGACGGGGGGAGAGCGATAAACTCATCTTT.

This clone has more than one count but fewer than ten. It differs at one base from a far larger clone, so likely a read error. Other DNA sequences of this sample code for an identical CDR3. This rearrangement joins TRDV2 to TRDJ1; D not certain. The CDR3 is made up of 14 amino acids. Germline V CDR1 and CDR2: GEAIGNYY, EKD. With 4 bases removed from V and 5 bases from J, the gap between germline ends came to 16 bases. CDR3 bases: TGTGCCTGTGATACGATAGGGGCCACTGATAAACTCATCTTT. Translation: CACDTIGATDKLIF.

Concerning this clone itself: This DNA's translation and the protein TCRdb lists, from a much larger clone, do not match at residue 4, likely due to a read error; the protein shown is translated from the DNA. The rearrangement joins TRDV2 to TRDJ1, with D uncertain. V was pared by 5 bases and J by 1 base, with 13 bases between. Germline V gene lookup returns CDR1 GEAIGNYY and CDR2 EKD. This CDR3 region has 14 residues. DNA for the CDR3: TGTGCCTGTGGTACGATAGGGGCCACCGATAAACTCATCTTT. Residues: CACGTIGATDKLIF.

This clone turned up a few times. The protein held in TCRdb is that of a much larger clone and does not match this DNA's translation at residue 14, likely because of a read error; the protein shown is translated from the DNA. The CDR3 loop is CACDAVLGDTKWTGKLIF. The CDR3 DNA reads as TGTGCCTGTGACGCAGTACTGGGGGATACAAAGTGGACCGGTAAACTCATCTTT. The chain employs TRDV2 and TRDJ1, with 12 bases aligning to TRDD3. This CDR3 has 18 amino acids. CDR1 and CDR2 from the germline V gene are GEAIGNYY and EKD.

By share, this clone ranks as medium-sized. A far larger clone is a single base away, which makes a read error likely. This chain connects TRDV2 to TRDJ1; the match to TRDD3 covers 9 bases. The CDR3 loop spans 16 amino acids. V was pared by 0 bases and J by 3 bases, with 7 bases of the junction left unmatched. CDR1 and CDR2 (germline): GEAIGNYY, EKD. The CDR3 is CACDTLGDLYADKLIF. As DNA, the CDR3 is TGTGCCTGTGACACCCTGGGGGATTTGTACGCCGATAAACTCATCTTT.

Points on this clone: TCRdb assigns this DNA the protein of a much larger clone, which departs from its translation at residue 21; this likely reflects a read error, and the protein shown comes from translating the DNA. This chain links TRAV29/DV5 with TRDJ1; TRDD3 aligns across 11 bases. The CDR3 consists of 24 residues. Germline lookup yields CDR1 NSMFDY and CDR2 ISSIKDK. The chain's CDR3 is CAASVLLPRDWGIRDQPYTDRLIF. CDR3 DNA sequence: TGTGCAGCAAGCGTCCTCCTACCAAGAGATTGGGGGATACGAGATCAACCGTACACCGATAGACTCATCTTT.

This clone has more than one count but fewer than ten. A read error is possible here, since a much larger clone lies one base away. Other DNA sequences of this sample code for an identical CDR3. The chain recombines TRDV2 with TRDJ1, with TRDD3 matching 7 bases. The CDR3 is 19 residues long. The germline V gene encodes CDR1 GEAIGNYY and CDR2 EKD. The CDR3 loop reads CACDTVSLGALPNTDKLIF. CDR3 DNA sequence: TGTGCTTGTGACACGGTTTCGCTGGGGGCACTCCCAAACACCGATAAACTCATCTTT.

A few counts support this clone. The TCRdb record carries a much larger clone's protein, which differs from this DNA's translation at residue 10; a read error is the likely cause, and the protein listed here is the DNA translation. The chain joins TRDV2 to TRDJ1; 8 nucleotides agree with TRDD3. The V gene's germline CDR1 is GEAIGNYY and CDR2 EKD. This CDR3 comprises 15 residues. After removal of 1 base from V and 3 bases from J, the junction contained 6 bases not matched to a gene. CDR3 sequence (DNA): TGTGCCTGTGACACTCTGGGGGAAGTCGCCGATAAACTCATCTTT. It encodes CACDTLGEVADKLIF.

This clone has a handful of counts. The mismatch at residue 9 between this DNA's translation and the TCRdb protein of a much larger clone likely reflects a read error; the protein shown is translated from the DNA. The chain joins TRDV1 to TRDJ1; the D gene is possibly TRDD3 (6 bases). Per the germline V gene, CDR1 is TSWWSYY and CDR2 is QGS. The CDR3 covers 19 residues. V lost 9 bases, J lost 2 bases, and 31 bases lay in between. CDR3 residues: CALAKPVVRWGLWTDKLIF. DNA for the CDR3: TGTGCTCTGGCAAAACCGGTTGTGAGGTGGGGGCTCTGGACCGATAAACTCATCTTT.

This clone was found a few times. A much larger clone sits a single nucleotide away, making a read error possible. This rearrangement joins TRDV2 to TRDJ1; the match to TRDD3 covers 12 bases. No J segment appears in TCRdb, so it was assigned here by matching the sequence to germline. The germline gives CDR1 GEAIGNYY, CDR2 EKD. The junction had 13 bases not matched to a gene; V was cut back by 0 bases and J by 0 bases. This CDR3 has 20 residues. The CDR3 nucleotides are TGTGCCTGTGACACCATCTCGACTGGGGGATACCCCTCTAACACCGATAAACTCATCTTT. The encoded protein is CACDTISTGGYPSNTDKLIF.

This clone turned up a few times. A far larger clone is one base from this, pointing to a likely read error. Distinct nucleotide sequences in the sample also encode this CDR3. The chain employs TRDV2 and TRDJ1; 11 bases line up with TRDD3. Trimming took 3 bases from V and 2 from J; bases not matched to a gene: 13. The germline gives CDR1 GEAIGNYY, CDR2 EKD. The CDR3 has 18 amino acids. CDR3 nucleotides: TGTGCCTGTGACGCAGTCCTGGGGGATACAAAGTGGACCGATAAACTCATCTTT. It codes for CACDAVLGDTKWTDKLIF.

The chain couples TRDV2 to TRDJ1, with D maybe TRDD3 (6 bases). TCRdb records no J gene; here it was assigned by comparing the DNA to germline. V lost 1 base, J lost 4 bases, and 21 bases lay in between. This CDR3 is built from 17 residues. CDR1 is GEAIGNYY and CDR2 is EKD in the germline V gene. The CDR3 is CACDTRGETNRSDKLIF. The CDR3 coding sequence is TGTGCCTGTGACACACGGGGGGAGACGAACAGGAGCGATAAACTCATCTTT.

On this clone itself: TCRdb attributes to this sequence the protein of a much larger clone, which differs from the DNA translation at residue 11; a read error is likely, and the protein displayed is translated from the DNA. The rearrangement uses TRDV2 and TRDJ1; 13 positions match TRDD3. V lost 0 bases and J lost 2; bases outside the gene matches: 26. Germline V CDR1 and CDR2: GEAIGNYY, EKD. The CDR3 is made up of 24 amino acids. The CDR3 coding sequence is TGTGCCTGTGACACCGTGGCCCGACCATACGGACTGGGGGATACGTCGATATCTACCGATAAACTCATCTTT. This translates into CACDTVARPYGLGDTSISTDKLIF.

The J gene is TRDJ1, the V gene TRDV2; TRDD3 is a possible D gene (5 bases). Here the J gene came from matching the DNA to germline, since TCRdb omits it. Trimming took off 0 bases at V and 0 bases at J, with 28 bases between the two ends. The CDR3 is made up of 21 amino acids. Germline-derived CDR1 and CDR2 are GEAIGNYY and EKD. The CDR3 DNA follows: TGTGCCTGTGACACCGTAAGCCCGAGGACGCTTGGGGTCCAGTACACCGATAAACTCATCTTT. Protein sequence: CACDTVSPRTLGVQYTDKLIF.

As regards this clone: TCRdb has a much larger clone's protein, which differs at residue 4 from the translation of this DNA, likely because of a read error; what is shown is the protein translated from the DNA. CDR3 sequence reads: CACNPVTGVSWDTRQMFF. The CDR3 region has the DNA TGTGCCTGTAACCCCGTTACTGGGGTCTCCTGGGACACCCGACAGATGTTTTTC. The chain carries TRDV2 and TRDJ3; 7 bases fit TRDD3. CDR3 size: 18 residues. Germline loops: CDR1 GEAIGNYY, CDR2 EKD. V lost 6 bases and J lost 0; bases outside the gene matches: 10.

This clone ranks as medium-sized. Possible read error: a much larger clone is one base away. The V call is TRDV2, the J call TRDJ1; 11 bases line up with TRDD3. In the absence of a J gene in TCRdb, the DNA was matched to germline to assign it here. CDR1 and CDR2 from the germline V gene are GEAIGNYY and EKD. V lost 1 base, J lost 2 bases, and 2 bases stayed unmatched. The CDR3 totals 15 residues. The CDR3 DNA reads as TGTGCCTGTGACACTGGGGGATACGTAACCGATAAACTCATCTTT. Translating it yields CACDTGGYVTDKLIF.

This clone has a handful of counts. The V gene is TRDV2, the J gene TRDJ1, with 8 nucleotides matching TRDD3. CDR1 is GEAIGNYY, CDR2 EKD, per germline. V lost 0 bases to trimming and J lost 1 base; unmatched junction nucleotides: 12. The CDR3 spans 18 residues. CDR3 protein: CACDTIGQLGGATDKLIF. The CDR3 nucleotides are TGTGCCTGTGACACCATCGGGCAACTGGGGGGTGCCACCGATAAACTCATCTTT.

The V gene lacks a call, and TRDJ3 is the J gene; the DNA was not used to check the table's D call, TRDD3. The CDR3 is made up of 20 amino acids. The CDR3 DNA is TGTGCCTGTGACACCGTACTGGGGGATACCCCCTCCTGTGACACCCGCCAGATGTTTTTC. Translated: CACDTVLGDTPSCDTRQMFF.

As regards this clone: A far larger clone differs by one base, so this is likely a read error. The chain recombines TRDV3 with TRDJ1, with a weak D call TRDD2 (8 bases). Germline assignment: CDR1 TVYSNPD and CDR2 GDNSRS (reference sequence). This CDR3 is built from 20 residues. V lost 2 bases to trimming and J lost 3 bases, with 34 bases between them. DNA of the CDR3: TGTGCCTTTGAGGGGCCTTCCTATAGTTGGGGGACAACATACGCCGATAAACTCATCTTT. Translated: CAFEGPSYSWGTTYADKLIF.

With respect to this clone: Given a far larger clone just one base away, this is likely a sequencing read error. Other DNA sequences in the same sample also yield this CDR3. This chain uses TRDV2 with TRDJ1, with TRDD3 as a possible D gene (5 bases). From germline, CDR1 is GEAIGNYY and CDR2 EKD. This CDR3 is built from 18 residues. CDR3 sequence reads: CACDTVESGTANTDKLIF. CDR3 in DNA: TGTGCCTGCGACACCGTAGAATCGGGGACTGCGAACACCGATAAACTCATCTTT.